Below, 11 T cell receptor beta chains from the same sample are listed, as sequenced in a study of PD-1 blockade in classical Hodgkin lymphoma. Measured with immunoSEQ multiplex PCR; TCRdb has only the in-frame clones, and not every one. In the table there are roughly 68,000 clones, over 90% of which are singletons. Regarding time point: newly diagnosed, previously untreated cHL patient sample. Sequenced input: peripheral blood mononuclear cells (PBMCs). All receptors come from a human donor with classical Hodgkin lymphoma.

The chain combines TRBV12-5 with TRBJ2-2; D gene unclear. V shed 3 bases and J shed 1 base, with 3 bases lying between them. CDR1 and CDR2 (germline): LGHNT, FRNRAP. There are 13 residues in the CDR3. CDR3 nucleotides: TGTGCTAGTGGTTTCGGGAACACCGGGGAGCTGTTTTTT. Amino acid sequence: CASGFGNTGELFF.

The V and J genes are TRBV5-6 and TRBJ2-2; D remains ambiguous. The CDR3 has 14 residues. The V end lost 2 bases, the J end lost 6 bases, and 11 bases lay between the germline ends. The germline V gene has CDR1 SGHDT and CDR2 YYEEEE. CDR3 DNA sequence: TGTGCCAGCAGCTTCGAGCAGTGGGCCGGGGAGCTGTTTTTT. This gives the protein CASSFEQWAGELFF.

This clone was recorded only once. This chain uses TRBV28 with TRBJ1-5; 8 bases match TRBD1. The CDR3 covers 15 residues. J lost 9 bases, V lost 6 bases, and 13 bases had no gene match. In germline, CDR1 is MDHEN, CDR2 SYDVKM. The DNA of the CDR3 is TGTGCCAGCAGCTCCGGGACAGGCCAGCTTCGGCCCCAGCATTTT. This sequence encodes CASSSGTGQLRPQHF.

V is TRBV29-1 and J is TRBJ1-2; 7 nucleotides agree with TRBD1. With 2 bases clipped from V and 1 base from J, the junction kept 10 bases outside the gene matches. Germline lookup yields CDR1 SQVTM and CDR2 ANQGSEA. CDR3 length: 16 amino acids. CDR3 in amino acids: CSVETWDRDRNYGYTF. The CDR3, as DNA: TGCAGCGTTGAAACCTGGGACAGAGATCGTAACTATGGCTACACCTTC.

V and J are TRBV19 and TRBJ1-2; no clear D gene. The CDR3 totals 13 residues. Trimming pared 1 base from V and 0 bases from J, leaving 3 bases between. Germline-derived CDR1 and CDR2 are LNHDA and SQIVND (reference sequence). CDR3 nucleotide sequence: TGTGCCAGTAGTATAGCTGCTAACTATGGCTACACCTTC. It translates to CASSIAANYGYTF.

The rearrangement joins TRBV7-9 to TRBJ1-1; D perhaps matches TRBD1 (5 bases). CDR3 size: 14 residues. V gave up 7 bases and J gave up 6 bases, with 18 bases separating them. CDR1 and CDR2 from the germline V gene are SEHNR and FQNEAQ (reference sequence). The CDR3 coding sequence is TGTGCCAGCAACACCCGGGGCAGGGCGGCTGAAGCTTTCTTT. Its translation is CASNTRGRAAEAFF.

The gene calls are TRBV18 and TRBJ2-7; D possibly corresponds to TRBD1 (6 bases). Trimming cost V 2 bases and J 1 base, with 9 bases left between them. The CDR3 extends over 14 amino acids. The germline V gene encodes CDR1 KGHSH and CDR2 LQKENI. CDR3 loop: CASSPGTSSYEQYF. The CDR3 DNA reads TGTGCCAGCTCACCAGGGACATCTTCCTACGAGCAGTACTTC. Filled out from reference TRBV18 and TRBJ2-7, the complete variable domain reads NAGVMQNPRHLVRRRGQEARLRCSPMKGHSHVYWYRQLPEEGLKFMVYLQKENIIDESGMPKERFSAEFPKEGPSILRIQQVVRGDSAAYFCASSPGTSSYEQYFGPGTRLTVT.

The genes are TRBV27 and TRBJ1-1; possibly TRBD1 for D (6 bases). This CDR3 has 14 residues. The V gene's germline CDR1 is MNHEY and CDR2 SMNVEV (reference sequence). The ends were cut back, 2 bases at V and 4 bases at J, with 11 bases in the middle. The CDR3 DNA is TGTGCCAGCAGTTTACGCGCAGGGGTCACTGAAGCTTTCTTT. Amino acid sequence: CASSLRAGVTEAFF.

The V call is TRBV9, the J call TRBJ1-1, with 7 bases fitting TRBD1. With 0 bases clipped from V and 5 bases from J, the junction kept 4 bases outside the gene matches. CDR1 is SGDLS and CDR2 is YYNGEE in the germline V gene. The CDR3 contains 14 residues. The CDR3 DNA sequence: TGTGCCAGCAGCGTAGAGGCCAGGGGGACTGAAGCTTTCTTT. Translation gives CASSVEARGTEAFF.

This chain joins TRBV30 and TRBJ1-3; D remains ambiguous. The CDR3 has 12 residues. The ends were cut back, 4 bases at V and 4 bases at J, with 8 bases in the middle. Germline V gene sequence: CDR1 GTSNPN, CDR2 SVGIG (reference sequence). The CDR3 reads CAWTVGGNTIYF. The CDR3 DNA is TGTGCCTGGACGGTGGGAGGAAACACCATATATTTT.

This clone was recorded once. The chain joins TRBV6-6 to TRBJ1-3; D unclear. V dropped 0 bases and J dropped 0 bases, with 3 bases sitting between them. Germline lookup yields CDR1 MNHNY and CDR2 SVGAGI (reference sequence). There are 14 residues in the CDR3. CDR3 loop: CASSYSHSGNTIYF. In DNA, the CDR3 is TGTGCCAGCAGTTACTCCCACTCTGGAAACACCATATATTTT.